A selection of T cell receptor beta chains follows, all from one sample in a study of blood T cell repertoires in COVID-19. The protocol was immunoSEQ multiplex PCR, while the TCRdb copy is restricted to in-frame clones and leaves out a portion. In the table there are some 30,000 clones, 80% to 90% of which are singletons. The sequenced sample was peripheral blood. The receptors here all came from a human donor in a cohort sampled during active COVID-19. Each CDR3 is given with its conserved first and last residue. A D gene is named only where the DNA matches it firmly. Some rows have no size entry. The others give once, few or many, or a class for an expanded clone.

J,size,D,V,DNA,CDR3
TRBJ2-1,once,TRBD2,TRBV11-3,TGTGCCAGCAGCCCTAGCGGGGGAACCTACAATGAGCAGTTCTTC,CASSPSGGTYNEQFF
TRBJ1-4,.,TRBD1,TRBV10-3,TGTGCCACTACAGGGGGCAATGAAAAACTGTTTTTT,CATTGGNEKLFF
TRBJ2-7,.,TRBD1,TRBV7-2,TGTGCCAGCAGCTCGACAGGGGGCTCCTACGAGCAGTACTTC,CASSSTGGSYEQYF
TRBJ1-4,.,.,TRBV2,TGTGCCAGCAGAATCGCTCAGGGGAGGGGGGGAAAACTGTTTTTT,CASRIAQGRGGKLFF
TRBJ1-3,once,.,TRBV28,TGTGCCAGCAGTTTATCAGGACAGTCGATTAGAAACACCATATATTTT,CASSLSGQSIRNTIYF
TRBJ2-7,.,.,TRBV6-1,TGTGCCAGCAGTGAAAGCGGCGGTTCCTACGAGCAGTACTTC,CASSESGGSYEQYF
TRBJ2-1,.,.,TRBV19,TGTGCCAGTAGTTTATACAATGAGCAGTTCTTC,CASSLYNEQFF
TRBJ2-7,once,.,TRBV9,TGTGCCAGCAGTAGGACAGACTACGAGCAGTACTTC,CASSRTDYEQYF
TRBJ2-7,.,.,TRBV18,TGTGCCAGCTCACCCGGACTCGAGCAGTACTTC,CASSPGLEQYF
TRBJ2-4,.,TRBD1,TRBV5-1,TGCGCCAGCAGCCCTGGACCGACAGGGAGTGCGGCCAAAAACATTCAGTACTTC,CASSPGPTGSAAKNIQYF
TRBJ1-1,once,.,TRBV30,TGTGCCTGGAGTAAAAAGGGGTACACTGAAGCTTTCTTT,CAWSKKGYTEAFF
TRBJ1-6,.,TRBD1,TRBV3-1/TRBV3-2,TGTGCCAGCAGAGCCCTATCCGGGGGACAGACTAATTCACCCCTCCACTTT,CASRALSGGQTNSPLHF
TRBJ2-1,.,TRBD1,TRBV9,TGTGCCAGCAGCCCAGGGGGCGTAATCTACAATGAGCAGTTCTTC,CASSPGGVIYNEQFF
TRBJ2-3,.,.,TRBV18,TGTGCCAGCTCACCGGCCTTCACAGATACGCAGTATTTT,CASSPAFTDTQYF
TRBJ1-5,.,.,TRBV2,TGTGCCAGCCAGCGGGGTTTCGGCAATCAGCCCCAGCATTTT,CASQRGFGNQPQHF
TRBJ1-4,.,TRBD1,TRBV7-9,TGTGCCAGCAGCCCAGGACAGGGGCGAGGAACTAATGAAAAACTGTTTTTT,CASSPGQGRGTNEKLFF
TRBJ1-1,.,.,TRBV27,TGTGCCAGCAGTTGGGTCGCCAGCGTCTCTGAAGCTTTCTTT,CASSWVASVSEAFF
TRBJ1-1,.,.,TRBV5-8,TGTGCCAGCAGCTGGGGCCGGGGGGCGGGCACTGAAGCTTTCTTT,CASSWGRGAGTEAFF
TRBJ2-7,.,.,TRBV5-1,TGCGCCAGCAGCTTTACAGGTGAAGACGAGCAGTACTTC,CASSFTGEDEQYF
TRBJ1-5,few,.,TRBV3-1/TRBV3-2,TGTGCCAGCAGCCATGGAGGACCGACAGGAAATCAGCCCCAGCATTTT,CASSHGGPTGNQPQHF
TRBJ1-2,.,TRBD1,TRBV5-4,TGTGCCAGCAGTCAAGGGGGCCACAGGAACTATGGCTACACCTTC,CASSQGGHRNYGYTF
TRBJ1-2,.,.,TRBV7-8,TGTGCCAGCAGTCAAGGGTCCGGGAGGTATGGCTACACCTTC,CASSQGSGRYGYTF
TRBJ1-1,.,.,TRBV5-1,TGCGCCAGCAGCTTGGATGAGGGCACTGAAGCTTTCTTT,CASSLDEGTEAFF
TRBJ1-2,.,TRBD1,TRBV19,TGTGCCAGTAGTATAATGGGACAGGGGGACGGCTACACCTTC,CASSIMGQGDGYTF
TRBJ1-4,.,.,TRBV21-1,TGTGCCAGCACCCCAGGAGGGAGGACCAGACCGGCAACTAATGAAAAACTGTTTTTT,CASTPGGRTRPATNEKLFF
TRBJ1-6,.,.,TRBV29-1,TGCAGGTGGGGTCGGGGGTCTTTTTCACCCCTCCACTTT,CRWGRGSFSPLHF
TRBJ2-3,.,.,TRBV9,TGTGCCAGCAGCCCGGCGGGCACAGATACGCAGTATTTT,CASSPAGTDTQYF
TRBJ2-7,.,.,TRBV5-1,TGCGCCAGCAGCCCTGGACATATCCCAAACATCTACGAGCAGTACTTC,CASSPGHIPNIYEQYF
TRBJ2-3,.,TRBD1,TRBV7-3,TGTGCCAGCAGCTCGACAGGGGGCGCGGGAGATACGCAGTATTTT,CASSSTGGAGDTQYF
TRBJ2-7,.,TRBD1,TRBV9,TGTGCCAGCAGCGTTCTCCGGGACAGCGATAAGCAGTACTTC,CASSVLRDSDKQYF
TRBJ1-1,.,TRBD1,TRBV12-5,TGTGCTAGTGGTTCCCCGACAGGGCTGAACACTGAAGCTTTCTTT,CASGSPTGLNTEAFF
TRBJ1-5,.,.,TRBV5-8,TGTGCCAGCAGCCCGGGAGGTCTCAGGGGTGAAGGACAGCCCCAGCATTTT,CASSPGGLRGEGQPQHF
TRBJ1-1,.,.,TRBV7-2,TGTGCCAGCAGCTTCATCAGGGGCGCTGAAGCTTTCTTT,CASSFIRGAEAFF
TRBJ1-2,.,TRBD1,TRBV3-1/TRBV3-2,TGTGCCAGCACCCAGGGGGCGAATGGCTACACCTTC,CASTQGANGYTF
TRBJ1-1,.,.,TRBV3-1/TRBV3-2,TGTGCCAGCAGCCAAGTCGGACAGACTGAAGCTTTCTTT,CASSQVGQTEAFF
TRBJ1-1,.,.,TRBV28,TGTGCCAGCAGTTTGTGGGAGGACGGGGAAGCTTTCTTT,CASSLWEDGEAFF
TRBJ1-6,.,TRBD1,TRBV6-5,TGTGCCAGCAGTTACCAGGGGGGCGGGTATAATTCACCCCTCCACTTT,CASSYQGGGYNSPLHF
TRBJ2-3,.,TRBD2,TRBV11-2,TGTGCCAGCAGCCTAGGGGGACTAGACTGGTCCACAGATACGCAGTATTTT,CASSLGGLDWSTDTQYF
TRBJ1-2,.,.,TRBV6-1,TGTGCCAGCAGTGAAAGCGGCAGCCGATCTAACTATGGCTACACCTTC,CASSESGSRSNYGYTF
TRBJ2-4,.,.,TRBV19,TGTGCCAGTAGTATGGGGCGCGGGGGCGGTGAAAACATTCAGTACTTC,CASSMGRGGGENIQYF
TRBJ1-1,.,TRBD1,TRBV4-3,TGCGCCAGCAGCCAAGAAGGGACAGGGTACACTGAAGCTTTCTTT,CASSQEGTGYTEAFF
TRBJ1-2,.,TRBD1,TRBV19,TGTGCCAGTAGTATGAGGACAGGGAACTATGGCTACACCTTC,CASSMRTGNYGYTF
TRBJ2-6,.,.,TRBV5-1,TGCGCCAGCAGCTTGGGGGGCCAGGGACACTCTGGGGCCAACGTCCTGACTTTC,CASSLGGQGHSGANVLTF
TRBJ1-6,.,.,TRBV5-4,TGTGCCAGCAGCTTGTATGTCGATTCACCCCTCCACTTT,CASSLYVDSPLHF
TRBJ2-5,.,TRBD1,TRBV7-8,TGTGCCAGCAGCTTAGGACAGGGAGAGACCCAGTACTTC,CASSLGQGETQYF
TRBJ2-5,.,TRBD2,TRBV3-1/TRBV3-2,TGTGCCAGCAGCCGACTAGCGGGGGAAGAGACCCAGTACTTC,CASSRLAGEETQYF
TRBJ2-3,.,TRBD2,TRBV7-9,TGTGCCAGCAGCCGGACTCGAGCGGGGGGACCCACAGATACGCAGTATTTT,CASSRTRAGGPTDTQYF
TRBJ2-7,.,TRBD1,TRBV5-5,TGTGCCAGCAGCCTAGATTGGGGACAGGGGGGGCGCTACGAGCAGTACTTC,CASSLDWGQGGRYEQYF
TRBJ1-4,.,.,TRBV28,TGTGCCAGCAGTCCCACCCCATCAGCGCGGGGTGAAAAACTGTTTTTT,CASSPTPSARGEKLFF
TRBJ2-7,.,.,TRBV5-6,TGTGCCAGCAGCTTGGTAGCCTACGAGCAGTACTTC,CASSLVAYEQYF
TRBJ2-6,.,.,TRBV19,TGTGCCAGTAGTATACTCTCTGGGGCCAACGTCCTGACTTTC,CASSILSGANVLTF
TRBJ1-1,.,.,TRBV18,TGTGCCAGCCGGCTCGTGACACAGAACGCTGAAGCTTTCTTT,CASRLVTQNAEAFF
TRBJ2-3,.,TRBD1,TRBV4-1,TGCGCCAGCAGCCAAGATGGGACAGGGCGACCCACAGATACGCAGTATTTT,CASSQDGTGRPTDTQYF
TRBJ1-6,.,TRBD1,TRBV6-1,TGTGCCAGCAGTGAAGGGGACAGGGGGAATTCACCCCTCCACTTT,CASSEGDRGNSPLHF
TRBJ2-3,.,.,TRBV14,TGTGCCAGCAGCCAAGGGGTAACTGGAGGCGATACGCAGTATTTT,CASSQGVTGGDTQYF
TRBJ2-7,.,.,TRBV27,TGTGCCAGCCGGGGTCCCCTATACGAGCAGTACTTC,CASRGPLYEQYF
TRBJ2-1,.,TRBD1,TRBV7-2,TGTGCCAGCAGCCCCGGACAGGGGGCAAGGAATGAGCAGTTCTTC,CASSPGQGARNEQFF
TRBJ1-2,.,.,TRBV4-2,TGTGCCAGCAGCCAAGATAGTGGGGAGTACTATGGCTACACCTTC,CASSQDSGEYYGYTF
TRBJ2-3,.,TRBD2,TRBV5-1,TGCGCCAGCAGCTCCGGGACTAGCGGGGGGCCCACAGATACGCAGTATTTT,CASSSGTSGGPTDTQYF
TRBJ2-7,.,.,TRBV4-2,TGTGCCAGCAGCCAAGGGCCCGGGGGTTCCTACGAGCAGTACTTC,CASSQGPGGSYEQYF